These 27 T cell receptor beta chains came from one sample sequenced in a study of CD8 T cells in Susac syndrome. An amount of RNA that ranged from roughly 0.5 to 1 ug was reverse transcribed with random hexamers. One entry per CDR3 protein results from TCRdb running MiXCR on the immunoSEQ multiplex PCR reads. The sample includes some 300,000 distinct CDR3 sequences, 80% to 90% of them seen just once. Sequenced material: CD8+ T cells from PBMCs. These receptor sequences come from a human donor with multiple sclerosis.

The chain couples TRBV28 to TRBJ2-7, with D unresolved. Trimming took off 6 bases at V and 5 bases at J, with 11 bases between the two ends. Germline-derived CDR1 and CDR2 are MDHEN and SYDVKM. This CDR3 is built from 12 residues. The CDR3 region is CASRSHADEQYF. CDR3 nucleotide sequence: TGTGCCAGCAGATCACACGCGGACGAGCAGTACTTC.

The chain uses TRBV20-1 and TRBJ2-1; D perhaps matches TRBD2 (5 bases). From germline, CDR1 is DFQATT and CDR2 SNEGSKA (reference sequence). The CDR3 sequence is 13 residues long. V dropped 5 bases and J dropped 6 bases, with 14 bases sitting between them. In DNA form, the CDR3 reads TGCAGTGCTGGACTGCTTAGAGCCAATGAGCAGTTCTTC. Protein: CSAGLLRANEQFF.

V gene TRBV27 combines with J gene TRBJ1-1; 7 bases match TRBD1. V trimming: 6 bases; J trimming: 8 bases; junction bases outside the gene matches: 12. The CDR3 covers 14 residues. The germline V gene has CDR1 MNHEY and CDR2 SMNVEV (reference sequence). The CDR3 here is CASSLITGEPEAFF. The CDR3, as DNA: TGTGCCAGCAGCCTAATTACAGGGGAACCCGAAGCTTTCTTT.

V gene TRBV15 combines with J gene TRBJ2-7, with 7 bases fitting TRBD2. CDR3 length: 14 residues. In germline, CDR1 is LNHNV, CDR2 YYDKDF (reference sequence). V trimming: 5 bases; J trimming: 6 bases; junction bases outside the gene matches: 10. This CDR3 reads CATSDSGTLGEQYF. The CDR3 region has the DNA TGTGCCACCAGCGACAGCGGGACCCTCGGCGAGCAGTACTTC. The whole variable domain, filled in from reference TRBV15 and TRBJ2-7, reads DAMVIQNPRYQVTQFGKPVTLSCSQTLNHNVMYWYQQKSSQAPKLLFHYYDKDFNNEADTPDNFQSRRPNTSFCFLDIRSPGLGDTAMYLCATSDSGTLGEQYFGPGTRLTVT.

The rearrangement joins TRBV7-3 to TRBJ2-1, with 14 bases fitting TRBD2. Germline V lookup: CDR1 SGHTA, CDR2 FQGTGA. With 8 bases clipped from V and 8 bases from J, the junction kept 8 bases outside the gene matches. CDR3 length equals 15 residues. CDR3 sequence: CASGRLAGGIDEQFF. CDR3 DNA sequence: TGTGCCAGCGGGAGACTAGCGGGAGGGATTGATGAGCAGTTCTTC.

This clonotype was observed a single time. The chain uses TRBV7-8 and TRBJ1-1; D uncertain. Deletions cut 1 base from V and 4 bases from J, with 10 bases between. The CDR3 is 14 residues long. Per germline, CDR1 SGHVS and CDR2 FQNEAQ. The CDR3, as DNA: TGTGCCAGCAGCTTAGGGGGTGAGGCCACTGAAGCTTTCTTT. It encodes CASSLGGEATEAFF. Full variable domain (missing parts from reference TRBV7-8 and TRBJ1-1): GAGVSQSPRYKVAKRGQDVALRCDPISGHVSLFWYQQALGQGPEFLTYFQNEAQLDKSGLPSDRFFAERPEGSVSTLKIQRTQQEDSAVYLCASSLGGEATEAFFGQGTRLTVV.

The V and J genes are TRBV30 and TRBJ2-1, with D perhaps TRBD2 (6 bases). V was cut by 4 bases and J by 8 bases, with 21 bases left in between. The CDR3 contains 15 residues. Germline V gives CDR1 GTSNPN, CDR2 SVGIG (reference sequence). This CDR3 reads CAWISQRSGSDEQFF. CDR3 coding DNA: TGTGCCTGGATTTCTCAGAGGTCCGGGAGCGATGAGCAGTTCTTC.

The J gene is TRBJ2-7, the V gene TRBV10-3, with a tentative D call TRBD1 (6 bases). Germline V gene lookup returns CDR1 ENHRY and CDR2 SYGVKD. The germline V and J ends were trimmed by 7 bases and 1 base, with 8 bases remaining between them. This CDR3 has 12 residues. The CDR3 DNA is TGTGCCATCAAGGGGGATTCCTACGAGCAGTACTTC. It encodes CAIKGDSYEQYF.

The genes are TRBV6-6 and TRBJ1-2, with 9 positions matching TRBD1. The germline V gene has CDR1 MNHNY and CDR2 SVGAGI (reference sequence). V was clipped by 1 base and J by 6 bases; unmatched bases: 3. This CDR3 contains 14 residues. CDR3 nucleotides: TGTGCCAGCAGTTACTTACAGGGGGCCGATGGCTACACCTTC. Its translation: CASSYLQGADGYTF.

This clonotype has just one count. This chain links TRBV18 with TRBJ2-1; TRBD1 matches 7 bases. The junction had 7 bases not matched to a gene; V was cut back by 4 bases and J by 4 bases. Germline V gene data show CDR1 as KGHSH and CDR2 as LQKENI. The CDR3 has 15 amino acids. The CDR3 is CASSRGTVKYNEQFF. The CDR3 DNA follows: TGTGCCAGCTCACGGGGGACAGTTAAATACAATGAGCAGTTCTTC.

V gene TRBV7-2 combines with J gene TRBJ2-3; D is perhaps TRBD2 (5 bases). Per the germline V gene, CDR1 is SGHTA and CDR2 is FQGNSA. The CDR3 sequence is 13 residues long. Trimming took off 4 bases at V and 5 bases at J, with 10 bases between the two ends. The CDR3 region has the DNA TGTGCCAGCAGCTCTCAGGAGGTAGATACGCAGTATTTT. Translating gives CASSSQEVDTQYF. Full variable domain (remainder filled in from reference TRBV7-2 and TRBJ2-3): GAGVSQSPSNKVTEKGKDVELRCDPISGHTALYWYRQSLGQGLEFLIYFQGNSAPDKSGLPSDRFSAERTGGSVSTLTIQRTQQEDSAVYLCASSSQEVDTQYFGPGTRLTVL.

This clonotype appeared once. The chain has TRBV12-5 and TRBJ2-5; D gene unclear. V dropped 0 bases and J dropped 5 bases, with 16 bases sitting between them. Germline V gives CDR1 LGHNT, CDR2 FRNRAP. The CDR3 consists of 16 residues. The CDR3 bases are TGTGCTAGTGGTTTGGTTCTAGGCCTCGATCGGGAGACCCAGTACTTC. This encodes CASGLVLGLDRETQYF.

This clonotype has just a few counts. The chain employs TRBV27 and TRBJ1-2; 9 nucleotides agree with TRBD1. With V trimmed by 5 bases and J by 4 bases, 2 bases remained unmatched. Germline CDR1 is MNHEY and CDR2 is SMNVEV (reference sequence). CDR3 length: 13 amino acids. The CDR3 loop is CASSTGGGYGYTF. The CDR3 DNA reads as TGTGCCAGCAGTACAGGGGGCGGCTATGGCTACACCTTC.

The gene calls are TRBV7-8 and TRBJ2-2, with 7 bases lining up with TRBD2. Germline V lookup: CDR1 SGHVS, CDR2 FQNEAQ. The CDR3 contains 16 residues. J was trimmed by 1 base and V by 1 base; bases with no gene match: 3. CDR3 region: CASSLEGGRNTGELFF. The DNA for the CDR3 is TGTGCCAGCAGCTTAGAAGGCGGGAGGAACACCGGGGAGCTGTTTTTT.

The chain is built from TRBV20-1 and TRBJ1-1; D is undetermined. Germline CDR1 is DFQATT and CDR2 is SNEGSKA (reference sequence). The CDR3 spans 12 residues. Trimming took off 2 bases at V and 3 bases at J, with 7 bases between the two ends. CDR3 in amino acids: CSARIKDTEAFF. CDR3 in DNA: TGCAGTGCTAGAATTAAGGACACTGAAGCTTTCTTT.

V usage is TRBV7-9 and J usage is TRBJ2-5; TRBD2 aligns across 13 bases. Trimming removed 5 bases from V and 3 bases from J; junction bases left unmatched: 9. The CDR3 contains 17 residues. Germline V lookup: CDR1 SEHNR, CDR2 FQNEAQ (reference sequence). Here the CDR3 reads CASSEGTSGTVEETQYF. CDR3 DNA sequence: TGTGCCAGCAGCGAGGGGACTAGCGGGACGGTGGAAGAGACCCAGTACTTC.

This chain connects TRBV30 to TRBJ1-3; no clear D. The CDR3 is made up of 11 amino acids. Germline values: CDR1 GTSNPN, CDR2 SVGIG (reference sequence). Trimming removed 7 bases at V and 4 bases at J, with 8 bases between. The CDR3 DNA reads as TGTGCCTTCACAGAAGGAAACACCATATATTTT. It translates to CAFTEGNTIYF.

The J gene is TRBJ2-3, the V gene TRBV12-3 or TRBV12-4; D unresolved. The V end was cut by 1 base, the J end by 6 bases, with 8 bases between. The CDR3 contains 13 residues. The CDR3 reads CASSLVIGDTQYF. The DNA for the CDR3 is TGTGCCAGCAGTTTAGTTATAGGGGATACGCAGTATTTT.

V is TRBV29-1 and J is TRBJ2-7; D is possibly TRBD2 (6 bases). Trimming took off 1 base at V and 0 bases at J, with 13 bases between the two ends. Per the germline V gene, CDR1 is SQVTM and CDR2 is ANQGSEA. The length of the CDR3 is 15 residues. This chain's CDR3 is CSVEVADKSSYEQYF. The CDR3 coding sequence is TGCAGCGTTGAAGTAGCGGACAAGAGCTCCTACGAGCAGTACTTC.

The J gene is TRBJ2-7, the V gene TRBV6-2 or TRBV6-3; no definite D call. The CDR3 spans 14 residues. Per germline, CDR1 MNHEY and CDR2 SVGEGT. V was trimmed by 0 bases and J by 4 bases, leaving 10 bases between them. The CDR3 bases are TGTGCCAGCAGTTACTCGGCTAGAGAGTACGAGCAGTACTTC. Translating gives CASSYSAREYEQYF.

The chain is built from TRBV28 and TRBJ2-3; 9 positions match TRBD1. V dropped 3 bases and J dropped 4; count of bases not matched to a gene: 8. CDR1 is MDHEN and CDR2 is SYDVKM in the germline V gene. The CDR3 has 16 amino acids. Written as DNA, the CDR3 is TGTGCCAGCAGTTTGTGGGACAGGGTTATCCCAGATACGCAGTATTTT. The encoded protein is CASSLWDRVIPDTQYF. Using reference TRBV28 and TRBJ2-3 for the parts outside the CDR3, the full variable domain is DVKVTQSSRYLVKRTGEKVFLECVQDMDHENMFWYRQDPGLGLRLIYFSYDVKMKEKGDIPEGYSVSREKKERFSLILESASTNQTSMYLCASSLWDRVIPDTQYFGPGTRLTVL.

This sequence joins TRBV10-3 and TRBJ2-7; D is uncertain. Between the trimmed V and J ends, which lost 0 bases and 0 bases, there was a span of 3 bases. The germline CDR1 and CDR2 sequences are ENHRY and SYGVKD. The CDR3 is 13 residues long. This CDR3 is CAISESLSYEQYF. CDR3 nucleotide sequence: TGTGCCATCAGTGAGTCCCTCTCCTACGAGCAGTACTTC.

V is TRBV6-4 and J is TRBJ2-3; 7 bases fit TRBD1. J was trimmed by 2 bases and V by 2 bases; bases with no gene match: 4. The CDR3 totals 15 residues. Germline loops: CDR1 MRHNA, CDR2 SNTAGT. CDR3 bases: TGTGCCAGCAGTGACAGACAGGGCGACACAGATACGCAGTATTTT. It encodes CASSDRQGDTDTQYF.

The chain links TRBV9 to TRBJ1-2; TRBD1 is a possible D gene (6 bases). The germline CDR1 and CDR2 sequences are SGDLS and YYNGEE. Trimming stripped 0 bases from V and 7 bases from J, with 7 bases between. The CDR3 totals 12 residues. The CDR3 DNA reads TGTGCCAGCAGCGTAGCAGGGGTTGGCTACACCTTC. As protein: CASSVAGVGYTF.

CDR3 nucleotides: TGTGCCAGCAGCTTGATCGGGTCTTTAATACAGGAGCAGTTCTTC. Translated, it gives CASSLIGSLIQEQFF. This rearrangement joins TRBV5-6 to TRBJ2-1; no reliable D call. The CDR3 totals 15 residues. The V end was cut by 1 base, the J end by 10 bases, with 18 bases between. Looked up from germline, CDR1 is SGHDT and CDR2 is YYEEEE.

This sequence joins TRBV5-1 and TRBJ2-7, with TRBD2 matching over 13 bases. Trimming cost V 4 bases and J 5 bases; bases outside gene matches: 9. This CDR3 is built from 16 residues. The germline V gene encodes CDR1 SGHRS and CDR2 YFSETQ. The CDR3 nucleotides read TGCGCCAGCAGCCCGCGGACTAGCGGGAGTATCAACGAGCAGTACTTC. Residues: CASSPRTSGSINEQYF.

The CDR3 spells CASSAVQGMNTGELFF. In nucleotides, the CDR3 is TGTGCCAGCAGCGCAGTACAGGGCATGAACACCGGGGAGCTGTTTTTT. The chain recombines TRBV21-1 with TRBJ2-2; whether TRBD1, the table's D call, matches the DNA was not checked. TRBV21-1 has pseudogene status. The CDR3 is 16 residues long.